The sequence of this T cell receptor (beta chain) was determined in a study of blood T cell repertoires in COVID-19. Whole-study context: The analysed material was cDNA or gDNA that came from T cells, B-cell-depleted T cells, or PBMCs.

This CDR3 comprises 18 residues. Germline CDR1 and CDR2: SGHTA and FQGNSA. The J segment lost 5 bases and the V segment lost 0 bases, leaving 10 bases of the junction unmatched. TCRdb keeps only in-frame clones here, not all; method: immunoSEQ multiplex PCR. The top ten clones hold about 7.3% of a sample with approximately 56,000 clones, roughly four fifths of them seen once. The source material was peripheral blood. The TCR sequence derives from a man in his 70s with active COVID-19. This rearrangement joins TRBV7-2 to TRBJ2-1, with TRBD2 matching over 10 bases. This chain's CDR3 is CASSLARGSGGRDNEQFF. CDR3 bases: TGTGCCAGCAGCTTAGCGCGGGGTAGCGGGGGGCGGGACAATGAGCAGTTCTTC.